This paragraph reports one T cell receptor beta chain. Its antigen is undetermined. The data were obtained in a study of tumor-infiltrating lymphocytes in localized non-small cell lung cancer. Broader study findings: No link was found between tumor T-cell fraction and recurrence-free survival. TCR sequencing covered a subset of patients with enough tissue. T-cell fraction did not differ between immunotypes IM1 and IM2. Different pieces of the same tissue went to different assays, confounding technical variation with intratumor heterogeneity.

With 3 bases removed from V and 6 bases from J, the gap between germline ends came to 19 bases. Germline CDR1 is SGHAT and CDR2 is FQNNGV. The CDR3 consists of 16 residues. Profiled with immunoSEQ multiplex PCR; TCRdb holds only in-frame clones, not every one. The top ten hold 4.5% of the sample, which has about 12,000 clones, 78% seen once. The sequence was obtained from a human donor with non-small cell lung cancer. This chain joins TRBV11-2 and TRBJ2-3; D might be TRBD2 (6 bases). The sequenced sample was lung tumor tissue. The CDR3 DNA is TGTGCCAGCAGCTTCGGCTCAAGGACTACACGGGATACGCAGTATTTT. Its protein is CASSFGSRTTRDTQYF.